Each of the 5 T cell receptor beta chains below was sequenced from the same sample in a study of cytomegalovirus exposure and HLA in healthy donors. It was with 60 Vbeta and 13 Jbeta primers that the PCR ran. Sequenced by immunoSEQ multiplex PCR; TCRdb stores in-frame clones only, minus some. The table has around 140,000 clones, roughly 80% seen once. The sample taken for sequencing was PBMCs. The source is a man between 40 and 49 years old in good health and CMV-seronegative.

The CDR3 protein is CASSPGGGANIQYF. CDR3 DNA sequence: TGTGCCAGCAGCCCGGGGGGGGGCGCGAACATTCAGTACTTC. This rearrangement joins TRBV5-6 to TRBJ2-4; 8 nucleotides line up with TRBD2. CDR1 and CDR2 from the germline V gene are SGHDT and YYEEEE. The CDR3 runs to 14 residues. V shed 4 bases and J 7 bases; nucleotides not matched to a gene: 7.

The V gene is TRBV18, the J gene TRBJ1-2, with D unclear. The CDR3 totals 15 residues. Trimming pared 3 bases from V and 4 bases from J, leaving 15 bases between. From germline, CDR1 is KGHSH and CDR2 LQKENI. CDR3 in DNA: TGTGCCAGCTCACCCTCTAGCGATTCAGTCTATGGCTACACCTTC. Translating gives CASSPSSDSVYGYTF.

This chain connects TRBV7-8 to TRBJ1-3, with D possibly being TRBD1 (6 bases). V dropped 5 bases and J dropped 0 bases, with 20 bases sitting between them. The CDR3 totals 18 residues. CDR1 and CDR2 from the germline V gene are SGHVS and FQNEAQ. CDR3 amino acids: CASSRFRGGGFSGNTIYF. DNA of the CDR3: TGTGCCAGCAGCCGATTTCGCGGGGGCGGATTCTCTGGAAACACCATATATTTT.

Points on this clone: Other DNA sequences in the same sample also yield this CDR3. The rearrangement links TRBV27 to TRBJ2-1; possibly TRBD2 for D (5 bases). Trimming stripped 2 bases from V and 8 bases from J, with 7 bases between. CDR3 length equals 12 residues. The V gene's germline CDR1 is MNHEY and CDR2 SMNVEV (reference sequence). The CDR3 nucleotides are TGTGCCAGCAGTTTACTCGGGGATGAGCAGTTCTTC. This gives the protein CASSLLGDEQFF.

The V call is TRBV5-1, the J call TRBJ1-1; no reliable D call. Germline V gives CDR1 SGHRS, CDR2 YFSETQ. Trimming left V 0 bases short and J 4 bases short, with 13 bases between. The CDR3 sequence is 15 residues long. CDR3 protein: CASSLGGAPSTEAFF. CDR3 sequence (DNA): TGCGCCAGCAGCTTGGGGGGAGCGCCGAGCACTGAAGCTTTCTTT.